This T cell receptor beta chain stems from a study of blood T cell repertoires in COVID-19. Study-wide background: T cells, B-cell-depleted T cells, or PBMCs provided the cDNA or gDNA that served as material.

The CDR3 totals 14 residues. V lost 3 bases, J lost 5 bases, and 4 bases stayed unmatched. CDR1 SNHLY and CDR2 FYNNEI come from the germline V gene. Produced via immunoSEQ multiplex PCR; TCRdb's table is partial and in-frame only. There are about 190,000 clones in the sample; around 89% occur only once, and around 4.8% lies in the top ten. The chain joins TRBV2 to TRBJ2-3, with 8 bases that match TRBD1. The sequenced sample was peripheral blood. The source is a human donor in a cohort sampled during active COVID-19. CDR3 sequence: CASSDGTGIDTQYF. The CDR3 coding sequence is TGTGCCAGCAGTGATGGGACAGGCATAGATACGCAGTATTTT.